This is a list of T cell receptor beta chains from one sample in a study of T cells after yellow fever vaccination. In TCRdb, the 5' RACE reads were re-called with MiXCR into one record per CDR3 protein. The profile shows some 9,600 distinct CDR3 sequences, around 5% of them singletons. This specimen consisted of PBMCs, either bulk or a sorted T-cell subset (CD4+, CD8+, memory, or dextramer-sorted; not recorded which), obtained around 15 days after the first yellow fever vaccination. The receptors come from a man aged 18 to 30 who received the YFV17D yellow fever vaccine. The CDR3 runs from the conserved cysteine through the conserved F or W. D genes are given only for firm matches. The size of a clone is reported for some rows only, either as once, few or many, or as a class for expanded clones.

>11|TRBV20-1|many|TRBJ1-1|-
CSASHISEAFF
TGCAGTGCTAGCCACATCAGTGAAGCTTTCTTT
>17|TRBV5-1|medium-sized|TRBJ1-2|-
CASSADPTSGLSYGYTF
TGCGCCAGCAGCGCCGACCCGACCTCCGGGTTAAGCTATGGCTACACCTTC
>11|TRBV29-1|many|TRBJ1-1|-
CSVRWNTEAFF
TGCAGCGTTCGTTGGAACACTGAAGCTTTCTTT
>12|TRBV7-2|many|TRBJ2-2|-
CASRRVTGELFF
TGTGCCAGCCGCCGGGTCACCGGGGAGCTGTTTTTT
>12|TRBV5-1|many|TRBJ1-2|-
CASSSDPSLRTF
TGCGCCAGCAGCTCCGACCCCTCCCTCCGCACCTTC
>13|TRBV29-1|many|TRBJ1-2|TRBD1
CSVEGQGTGGYTF
TGCAGCGTGGAGGGACAGGGGACTGGCGGCTACACCTTC
>15|TRBV5-1|many|TRBJ2-3|-
CASSLGNPNRDTQYF
TGCGCCAGCAGCTTGGGAAATCCCAATCGCGATACGCAGTATTTT
>14|TRBV7-6|many|TRBJ2-5|-
CASSLRARGETQYF
TGTGCCAGCAGCTTAAGGGCCAGGGGAGAGACCCAGTACTTC
>13|TRBV11-2|medium-sized|TRBJ2-1|-
CASSLDEGSEQFF
TGTGCCAGCAGCCTGGACGAGGGAAGTGAGCAGTTCTTC
>17|TRBV3-1|-|TRBJ2-2|-
CASTQLSGPANTGELFF
TGTGCCAGCACCCAATTATCTGGGCCGGCGAACACCGGGGAGCTGTTTTTT
>18|TRBV7-2|many|TRBJ2-5|TRBD2
CASSLALLAGGGWETQYF
TGTGCCAGCAGCTTAGCGCTTCTAGCGGGGGGAGGTTGGGAGACCCAGTACTTC
>16|TRBV2|medium-sized|TRBJ1-3|-
CASSELGRSSGNTIYF
TGTGCCAGCAGTGAGTTAGGACGGAGCTCTGGAAACACCATATATTTT
>12|TRBV24-1|medium-sized|TRBJ2-3|-
CATGGEWDTQYF
TGTGCCACCGGAGGTGAGTGGGATACGCAGTATTTT
>17|TRBV5-1|many|TRBJ2-2|-
CASSLMPRGGKAGELFF
TGCGCCAGCAGCTTGATGCCCCGCGGGGGCAAAGCCGGGGAGCTGTTTTTT
>14|TRBV7-9|many|TRBJ1-1|TRBD1
CASSFLIQGTEAFF
TGTGCCAGCAGCTTTCTCATACAGGGGACTGAAGCTTTCTTT
>13|TRBV5-5|many|TRBJ1-2|-
CASRLGDNYGYTF
TGTGCCAGCAGGCTGGGAGATAACTATGGCTACACCTTC
>20|TRBV13|many|TRBJ1-3|-
CASLIWGARRRLSSGNTIYF
TGTGCCAGCCTCATTTGGGGGGCGCGCCGAAGGCTAAGCTCTGGAAACACCATATATTTT
>14|TRBV19|many|TRBJ2-2|-
CASALNLLTGELFF
TGTGCCAGTGCCCTGAATCTTCTCACCGGGGAGCTGTTTTTT
>13|TRBV5-1|medium-sized|TRBJ2-5|-
CASSLSGWETQYF
TGCGCCAGCAGCTTAAGCGGATGGGAGACCCAGTACTTC
>14|TRBV18|many|TRBJ1-2|TRBD1
CASSPEGAGYGYTF
TGTGCCAGCTCACCGGAGGGGGCAGGCTATGGCTACACCTTC
>14|TRBV6-1|many|TRBJ1-2|-
CASSGTTGSYGYTF
TGTGCCAGCAGTGGGACTACAGGGAGCTATGGCTACACCTTC
>13|TRBV29-1|medium-sized|TRBJ1-1|-
CSVEPFVNTEAFF
TGCAGCGTTGAACCGTTTGTGAACACTGAAGCTTTCTTT
>16|TRBV12-3/TRBV12-4|many|TRBJ2-6|-
CASSPGGGSGANVLTF
TGTGCCAGCAGCCCCGGAGGGGGCTCTGGGGCCAACGTCCTGACTTTC
>14|TRBV20-1|many|TRBJ1-2|-
CSARAGGAGDGYTF
TGCAGTGCTAGAGCCGGGGGGGCAGGAGATGGCTACACCTTC
>15|TRBV5-1|medium-sized|TRBJ1-6|-
CASSLDGTLGSPLHF
TGCGCCAGCAGCTTGGACGGGACGTTAGGTTCACCCCTCCACTTT
>15|TRBV6-5|many|TRBJ1-1|-
CASSYHGNMNTEAFF
TGTGCCAGCAGTTACCATGGGAACATGAACACTGAAGCTTTCTTT
>15|TRBV20-1|many|TRBJ2-1|-
CSAIIPPGRFNEQFF
TGCAGTGCCATAATTCCTCCCGGACGCTTCAATGAGCAGTTCTTC
>18|TRBV9|many|TRBJ2-7|TRBD2
CASSVGLTSGASSYEQYF
TGTGCCAGCAGCGTAGGGTTGACTAGCGGGGCCAGCTCCTACGAGCAGTACTTC
>14|TRBV5-1|many|TRBJ1-3|-
CASSLESAGNTIYF
TGCGCCAGCAGCTTGGAGTCAGCTGGAAACACCATATATTTT
>17|TRBV4-2|many|TRBJ2-1|TRBD2
CASSQVWSGGSYNEQFF
TGTGCCAGCAGCCAAGTATGGAGCGGGGGCTCCTACAATGAGCAGTTCTTC
>14|TRBV7-9|medium-sized|TRBJ2-5|-
CASSLGTSQETQYF
TGTGCCAGCAGCTTGGGGACGTCGCAAGAGACCCAGTACTTC
>12|TRBV5-6|medium-sized|TRBJ1-4|-
CASSLANAGKVF
TGTGCCAGCAGCTTGGCCAACGCGGGCAAGGTTTTT
>14|TRBV3-2|medium-sized|TRBJ1-1|-
CASSQSDTNTEAFF
TGTGCCAGCAGCCAATCGGACACGAACACTGAAGCTTTCTTT
>16|TRBV7-8|many|TRBJ2-5|TRBD2
CASSWEPGRGGETQYF
TGTGCCAGCAGCTGGGAGCCGGGACGCGGGGGGGAGACCCAGTACTTC
>17|TRBV10-3|many|TRBJ2-5|TRBD2
CAISFGGTSGDQETQYF
TGTGCCATCAGCTTTGGGGGGACTAGCGGGGACCAAGAGACCCAGTACTTC
>16|TRBV7-3|many|TRBJ2-2|-
CASSLPAEQNTGELFF
TGTGCCAGCAGCTTACCCGCCGAGCAGAACACCGGGGAGCTGTTTTTT
>14|TRBV29-1|medium-sized|TRBJ2-3|-
CSVERTWSTDTQYF
TGCAGCGTTGAGCGGACGTGGAGCACAGATACGCAGTATTTT